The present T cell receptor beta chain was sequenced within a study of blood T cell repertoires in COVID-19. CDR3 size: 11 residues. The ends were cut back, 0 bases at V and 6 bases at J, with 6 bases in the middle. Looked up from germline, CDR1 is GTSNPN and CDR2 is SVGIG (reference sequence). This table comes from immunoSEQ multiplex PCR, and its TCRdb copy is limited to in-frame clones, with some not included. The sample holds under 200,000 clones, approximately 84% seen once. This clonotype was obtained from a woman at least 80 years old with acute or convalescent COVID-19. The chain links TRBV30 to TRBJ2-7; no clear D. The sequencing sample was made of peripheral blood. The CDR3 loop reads CAWSVTGEQYF. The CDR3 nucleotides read TGTGCCTGGAGTGTAACCGGCGAGCAGTACTTC.